The T cell receptor (beta chain) described here comes from a study of OX40 agonist ivuxolimab in advanced cancers. About the study: Patients were dosed with the agonistic anti-OX40 (CD134) antibody ivuxolimab. Previous treatment with anti-PD-1, anti-PD-L1 or anti-CTLA-4 therapy was allowed; approximately 40% had received some. Study-level findings and limits: With doses of 0.1 to 3.0 mg/kg, CD4+ and CD8+ blood T cells had undergone clonal expansion by week 6.

In germline, CDR1 is LNHDA, CDR2 SQIVND (reference sequence). V shed 2 bases and J shed 2 bases, with 8 bases lying between them. This CDR3 region has 14 residues. Remarks on this clone: The antigen is not known.

Sequenced by immunoSEQ multiplex PCR; TCRdb stores in-frame clones only, minus some. Seen here are some 65,000 clones, roughly 85% observed once, and the top ten hold approximately 4%. Autoimmune disease history or systemic immunosuppression barred patients. Sequenced here: CD4+ or CD8+ T cells sorted from blood, sampled in a trial of the OX40 agonist ivuxolimab. This receptor was obtained from an adult with an advanced solid tumor such as melanoma, head and neck, liver or kidney cancer. The chain carries TRBV19 and TRBJ2-3; D unresolved. The CDR3 sequence is CASSISTTTDTQYF. Here the CDR3 DNA reads TGTGCCAGTAGTATAAGTACGACCACAGATACGCAGTATTTT. Full variable domain (remainder filled in from reference TRBV19 and TRBJ2-3): DGGITQSPKYLFRKEGQNVTLSCEQNLNHDAMYWYRQDPGQGLRLIYYSQIVNDFQKGDIAEGYSVSREKKESFPLTVTSAQKNPTAFYLCASSISTTTDTQYFGPGTRLTVL.